This TCR beta chain was captured by sequencing in a study of blood T cell repertoires in COVID-19. CDR1 MNHEY and CDR2 SVGEGT come from the germline V gene. The CDR3 runs 15 residues. V was shortened by 3 bases and J by 4 bases, with 15 bases between the two germline ends. A single count supports this clone. The assay was immunoSEQ multiplex PCR, and TCRdb's table has in-frame clones only and misses some. Of 60,000 to 80,000 clones listed, about 87% were seen once; the top ten hold approximately 6.4%. The gene calls are TRBV6-2 or TRBV6-3 and TRBJ1-2; TRBD1 is a possible D gene (6 bases). The sample taken for sequencing was peripheral blood. This TCR derives from a woman in her seventies with acute or convalescent COVID-19. CDR3 region: CASSYGVSGAYGYTF. CDR3 nucleotide sequence: TGTGCCAGCAGTTATGGCGTTTCAGGGGCCTATGGCTACACCTTC.